This T cell receptor (beta chain) comes out of a study of blood T cell repertoires in COVID-19. Study as a whole: Researchers got acute and convalescent COVID-19 samples from the United States, Italy and Spain.

Assay used: immunoSEQ multiplex PCR; TCRdb lists only in-frame clones, some missing. The sample includes fewer than 200,000 clones, around 85% of them seen just once. The source material was peripheral blood. The sequence came from a man in his 60s who had recovered from COVID-19.

In DNA, the CDR3 is TGTGCCAGCTCATTGAGGGAGGGCACTGAAGCTTTCTTT. This sequence encodes CASSLREGTEAFF. V is TRBV18 and J is TRBJ1-1, with D hard to call. The CDR3 totals 13 residues. Trimming stripped 5 bases from V and 4 bases from J, with 11 bases between. Germline V gene lookup returns CDR1 KGHSH and CDR2 LQKENI. The full variable domain, in which reference TRBV18 and TRBJ1-1 provide the parts outside the CDR3, is NAGVMQNPRHLVRRRGQEARLRCSPMKGHSHVYWYRQLPEEGLKFMVYLQKENIIDESGMPKERFSAEFPKEGPSILRIQQVVRGDSAAYFCASSLREGTEAFFGQGTRLTVV.